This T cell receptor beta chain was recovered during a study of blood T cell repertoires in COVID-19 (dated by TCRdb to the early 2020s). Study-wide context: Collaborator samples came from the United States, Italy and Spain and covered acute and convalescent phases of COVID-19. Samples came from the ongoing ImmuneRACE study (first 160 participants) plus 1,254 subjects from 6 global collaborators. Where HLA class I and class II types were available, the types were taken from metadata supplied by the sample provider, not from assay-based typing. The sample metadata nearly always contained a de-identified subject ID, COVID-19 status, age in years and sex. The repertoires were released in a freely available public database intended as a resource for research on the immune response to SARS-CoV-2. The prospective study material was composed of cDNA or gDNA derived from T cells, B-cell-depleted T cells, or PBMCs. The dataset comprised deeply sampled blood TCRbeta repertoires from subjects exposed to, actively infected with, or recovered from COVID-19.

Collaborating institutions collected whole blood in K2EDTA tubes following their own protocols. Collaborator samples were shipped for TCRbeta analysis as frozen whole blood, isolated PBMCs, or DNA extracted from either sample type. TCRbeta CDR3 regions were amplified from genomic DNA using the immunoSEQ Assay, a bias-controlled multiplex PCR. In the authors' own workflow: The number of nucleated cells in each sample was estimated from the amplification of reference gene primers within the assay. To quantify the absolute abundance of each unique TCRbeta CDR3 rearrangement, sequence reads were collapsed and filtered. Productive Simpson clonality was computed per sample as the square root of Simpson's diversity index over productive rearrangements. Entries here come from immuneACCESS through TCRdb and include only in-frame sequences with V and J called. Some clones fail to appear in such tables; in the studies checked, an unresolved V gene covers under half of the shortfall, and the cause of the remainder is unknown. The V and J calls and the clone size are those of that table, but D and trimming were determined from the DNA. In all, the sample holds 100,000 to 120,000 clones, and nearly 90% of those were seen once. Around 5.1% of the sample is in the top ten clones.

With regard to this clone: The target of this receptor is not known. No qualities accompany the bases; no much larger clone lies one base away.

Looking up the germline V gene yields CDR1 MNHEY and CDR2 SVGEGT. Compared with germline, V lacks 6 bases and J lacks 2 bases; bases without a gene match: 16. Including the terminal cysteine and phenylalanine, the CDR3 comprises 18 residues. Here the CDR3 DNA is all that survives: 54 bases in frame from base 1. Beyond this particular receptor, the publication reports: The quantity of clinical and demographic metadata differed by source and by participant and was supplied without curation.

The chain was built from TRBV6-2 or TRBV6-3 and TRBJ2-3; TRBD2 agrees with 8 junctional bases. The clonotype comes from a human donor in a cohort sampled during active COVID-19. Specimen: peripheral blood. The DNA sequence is TGTGCCAGCAGCCATACACCCAGCGGGGGCCTCAACACAGATACGCAGTATTTT. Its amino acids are CASSHTPSGGLNTDTQYF.